Only a few counts were recorded for the clone carrying this T cell receptor beta chain. The CDR3 consists of 13 residues. CDR1 and CDR2 from the germline V gene are MNHEY and SVGAGI. Deletions cut 7 bases from V and 2 bases from J, with 11 bases between. One entry per CDR3 protein results from TCRdb running MiXCR on the RT-PCR reads. Altogether almost 700,000 distinct CDR3 sequences are present, about 14% being singletons, with the ten largest covering roughly 4%. Source material: memory CD4+ T cells from blood. The chain uses TRBV6-5 and TRBJ1-2, with D hard to call. The receptor was isolated from a female donor in good health, serving as a healthy control. CDR3 DNA: TGTGCCAGCATATCCACAGAAAACTATGGCTACACCTTC. Amino acids: CASISTENYGYTF.